These 14 T cell receptor beta chains share one sample of origin, sequenced in a study of CD8+ T cells in alopecia areata. Treatment given: oral pan-JAK inhibitor, 5-10 mg twice daily. RNA extraction was followed by reverse transcription into cDNA, which acted as the sequencing template. Generated by immunoSEQ multiplex PCR, the TCRdb table keeps only in-frame clones and is missing some. Among around 270,000 clones listed, 55% to 75% were seen once. The source was CD4+ T cells sorted from blood, collected at week 24, from a patient treated with tofacitinib. All receptors come from a human donor with alopecia areata.

This chain links TRBV5-1 with TRBJ2-1, with 10 bases fitting TRBD1. The CDR3 runs 14 residues. The germline V gene encodes CDR1 SGHRS and CDR2 YFSETQ. With V trimmed by 6 bases and J by 1 base, 1 base remained unmatched. The CDR3 DNA sequence: TGCGCCAGCAAGGGACAGGGGTCCTACAATGAGCAGTTCTTC. Amino acids: CASKGQGSYNEQFF.

A few counts support this clone. The chain combines TRBV6-5 with TRBJ1-4; D is undetermined. This CDR3 has 14 residues. The V gene's germline CDR1 is MNHEY and CDR2 SVGAGI. Trimming shortened V by 6 bases and J by 8 bases, and 16 bases separated the two germline ends. CDR3 region: CASRSYWGNEKLFF. The CDR3 bases are TGTGCCAGCAGGTCCTACTGGGGAAACGAAAAACTGTTTTTT.

This clone showed up just once. The chain uses TRBV11-2 and TRBJ2-5; D tentatively reads TRBD1 or TRBD2 (5 bases each). The CDR3 totals 15 residues. V lost 5 bases, J lost 5 bases, and 18 bases lay in between. The V gene's germline CDR1 is SGHAT and CDR2 FQNNGV. This CDR3 reads CASSRRGLSEETQYF. CDR3 sequence (DNA): TGTGCCAGCAGCCGCCGGGGCCTTAGCGAGGAGACCCAGTACTTC.

The V call is TRBV4-1, the J call TRBJ1-1; D gene ambiguous. V shed 0 bases and J shed 2 bases, with 10 bases lying between them. The CDR3 contains 15 residues. CDR1 is MGHRA, CDR2 YSYEKL, per germline. The chain's CDR3 is CASSQDRVLNTEAFF. The CDR3 coding sequence is TGCGCCAGCAGCCAAGATAGGGTACTCAACACTGAAGCTTTCTTT.

The V gene is TRBV7-9, the J gene TRBJ1-2; a possible D gene is TRBD1 (5 bases). This CDR3 comprises 13 residues. The germline gives CDR1 SEHNR, CDR2 FQNEAQ (reference sequence). The V end lost 5 bases, the J end lost 2 bases, and 9 bases lay between the germline ends. The CDR3 nucleotides read TGTGCCAGCAGCCCGGGACCAAACTATGGCTACACCTTC. Translated: CASSPGPNYGYTF.

This rearrangement joins TRBV6-5 to TRBJ2-7; 9 bases line up with TRBD1. Germline CDR1 MNHEY, CDR2 SVGAGI. This CDR3 has 13 residues. V shed 7 bases and J 5 bases; nucleotides not matched to a gene: 6. The CDR3 is CASNMGQGDEQYF. DNA for the CDR3: TGTGCCAGCAATATGGGACAGGGAGACGAGCAGTACTTC.

The chain joins TRBV5-1 to TRBJ2-5; 7 bases are a match to TRBD2. Germline V gene lookup returns CDR1 SGHRS and CDR2 YFSETQ. CDR3 length: 12 residues. V dropped 9 bases and J dropped 2; count of bases not matched to a gene: 4. The CDR3 spells CATRAGQETQYF. Here the CDR3 DNA reads TGCGCCACCCGAGCGGGACAAGAGACCCAGTACTTC. The variable domain in full, completed from reference TRBV5-1 and TRBJ2-5, reads KAGVTQTPRYLIKTRGQQVTLSCSPISGHRSVSWYQQTPGQGLQFLFEYFSETQRNKGNFPGRFSGRQFSNSRSEMNVSTLELGDSALYLCATRAGQETQYFGPGTRLLVL.

This chain connects TRBV29-1 to TRBJ2-7, with D perhaps given as TRBD1 or TRBD2 (6 bases each). Trimming shortened V by 6 bases and J by 0 bases, and 21 bases separated the two germline ends. Per the germline V gene, CDR1 is SQVTM and CDR2 is ANQGSEA. CDR3 length equals 16 residues. CDR3 nucleotides: TGCAGCGTCGAGAAGTACAGGGAGGTTAGCTCCTACGAGCAGTACTTC. This translates into CSVEKYREVSSYEQYF.

The rearrangement uses TRBV30 and TRBJ2-1, with 8 bases identical to TRBD2. The CDR3 sequence is 11 residues long. V lost 5 bases to trimming and J lost 13 bases; unmatched junction nucleotides: 7. Looked up from germline, CDR1 is GTSNPN and CDR2 is SVGIG (reference sequence). The CDR3 DNA reads TGTGCCTGGGGCGGAGGACTAGCTCAGTTCTTC. Protein product: CAWGGGLAQFF. The complete variable domain, with remaining parts taken from reference TRBV30 and TRBJ2-1, reads SQTIHQWPATLVQPVGSPLSLECTVEGTSNPNLYWYRQAAGRGLQLLFYSVGIGQISSEVPQNLSASRPQDRQFILSSKKLLLSDSGFYLCAWGGGLAQFFGPGTRLTVL.

This clone was recorded only once. The gene calls are TRBV6-1 and TRBJ1-2; D is possibly TRBD1 (5 bases). Trimming took 6 bases from V and 0 from J, leaving 11 bases between them. CDR1 MNHNS and CDR2 SASEGT come from the germline V gene. There are 14 residues in the CDR3. The CDR3 region is CASRRDGANYGYTF. As DNA, the CDR3 is TGTGCCAGCAGGCGGGACGGAGCTAACTATGGCTACACCTTC.

The rearrangement uses TRBV28 and TRBJ1-5; perhaps TRBD1 as D (5 bases). The CDR3 spans 15 residues. Trimming shortened V by 5 bases and J by 3 bases, and 14 bases separated the two germline ends. CDR1 is MDHEN, CDR2 SYDVKM, per germline. In nucleotides, the CDR3 is TGTGCCAGCAGTCGTCGGGGGTTAACCAATCAGCCCCAGCATTTT. Translated: CASSRRGLTNQPQHF.

The rearrangement joins TRBV9 to TRBJ1-2; TRBD1 might be the D (5 bases). The CDR3 has 15 residues. Germline assignment: CDR1 SGDLS and CDR2 YYNGEE. The germline V and J ends were trimmed by 0 bases and 4 bases, with 13 bases remaining between them. The CDR3 sequence is CASSVEAGTGYGYTF. As DNA, the CDR3 is TGTGCCAGCAGCGTAGAGGCTGGGACGGGCTATGGCTACACCTTC.

The V and J genes are TRBV5-6 and TRBJ1-2; D unresolved. The CDR3 is made up of 18 amino acids. The ends were cut back, 4 bases at V and 0 bases at J, with 22 bases in the middle. CDR1 is SGHDT and CDR2 is YYEEEE in the germline V gene. The CDR3 DNA follows: TGTGCCAGCAGCCCCCCCCGTGCCTTGACCTCCCCTAACTATGGCTACACCTTC. Its translation: CASSPPRALTSPNYGYTF.

This chain uses TRBV6-5 with TRBJ1-2; the D gene is possibly TRBD1 (6 bases). The ends were cut back, 4 bases at V and 8 bases at J, with 8 bases in the middle. The CDR3 is made up of 11 amino acids. CDR1 is MNHEY, CDR2 SVGAGI, per germline. Written as DNA, the CDR3 is TGTGCCAGCAGTTCAACAGGGGGCTACACCTTC. The encoded protein is CASSSTGGYTF.